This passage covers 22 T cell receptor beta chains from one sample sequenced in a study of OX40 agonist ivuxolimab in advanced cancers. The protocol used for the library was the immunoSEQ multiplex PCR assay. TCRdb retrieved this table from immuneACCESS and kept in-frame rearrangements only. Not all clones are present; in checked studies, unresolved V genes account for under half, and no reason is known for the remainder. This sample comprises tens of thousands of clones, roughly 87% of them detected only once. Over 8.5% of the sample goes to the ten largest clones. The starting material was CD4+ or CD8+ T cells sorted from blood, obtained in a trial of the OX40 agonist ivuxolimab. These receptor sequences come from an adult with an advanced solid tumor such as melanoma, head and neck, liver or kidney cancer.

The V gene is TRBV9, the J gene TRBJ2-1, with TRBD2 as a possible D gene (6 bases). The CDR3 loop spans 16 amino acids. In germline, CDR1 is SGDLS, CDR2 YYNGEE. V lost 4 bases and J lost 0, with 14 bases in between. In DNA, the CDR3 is TGTGCCAGCAGCCCCTGGCTAGCGAGCTCCTACAATGAGCAGTTCTTC. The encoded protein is CASSPWLASSYNEQFF. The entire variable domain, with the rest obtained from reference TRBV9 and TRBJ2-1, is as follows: DSGVTQTPKHLITATGQRVTLRCSPRSGDLSVYWYQQSLDQGLQFLIQYYNGEERAKGNILERFSAQQFPDLHSELNLSSLELGDSALYFCASSPWLASSYNEQFFGPGTRLTVL.

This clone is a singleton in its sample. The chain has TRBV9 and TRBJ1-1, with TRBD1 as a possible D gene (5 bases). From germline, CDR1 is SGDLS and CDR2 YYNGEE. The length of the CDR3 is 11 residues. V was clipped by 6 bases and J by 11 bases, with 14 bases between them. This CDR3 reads CASNPGGSAFF. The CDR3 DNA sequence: TGTGCCAGCAACCCCGGGGGGTCGGCTTTCTTT.

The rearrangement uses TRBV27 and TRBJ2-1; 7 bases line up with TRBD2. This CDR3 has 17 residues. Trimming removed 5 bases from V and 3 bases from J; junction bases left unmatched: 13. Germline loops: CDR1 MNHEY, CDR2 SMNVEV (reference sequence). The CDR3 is CASSPSPVTSHYNEQFF. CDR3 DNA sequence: TGTGCCAGCAGTCCCTCCCCGGTGACTAGCCACTACAATGAGCAGTTCTTC.

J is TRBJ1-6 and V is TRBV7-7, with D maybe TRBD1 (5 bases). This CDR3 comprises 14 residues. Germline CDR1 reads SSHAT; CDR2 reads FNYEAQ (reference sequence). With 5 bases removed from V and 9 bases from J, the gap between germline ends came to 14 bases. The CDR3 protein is CASSRGGRGSPLHF. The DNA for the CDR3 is TGTGCCAGCAGCCGCGGAGGGAGGGGTTCACCCCTCCACTTT.

The CDR3 DNA sequence: TGCAGCGTTGATAGGGGACAGGGGGCTAGTGAAGCTTTCTTT. It specifies CSVDRGQGASEAFF. This chain links TRBV29-1 with TRBJ1-1; 12 positions agree with TRBD1. The V segment lost 3 bases and the J segment 7 bases; nucleotides outside the gene matches: 6. Germline assignment: CDR1 SQVTM and CDR2 ANQGSEA. The CDR3 consists of 14 residues.

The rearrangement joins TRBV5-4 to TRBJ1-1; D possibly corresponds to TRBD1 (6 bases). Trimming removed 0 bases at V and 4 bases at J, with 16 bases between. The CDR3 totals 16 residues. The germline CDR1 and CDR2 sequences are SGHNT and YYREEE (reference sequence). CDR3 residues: CASSLAENRAVTEAFF. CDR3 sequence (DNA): TGTGCCAGCAGCTTGGCCGAAAACAGGGCGGTCACTGAAGCTTTCTTT.

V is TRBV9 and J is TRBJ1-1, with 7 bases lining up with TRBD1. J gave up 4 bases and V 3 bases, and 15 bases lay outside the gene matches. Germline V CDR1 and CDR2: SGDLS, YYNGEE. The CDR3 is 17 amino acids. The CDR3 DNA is TGTGCCAGCAGCGCCGACAGGGTTTTGGGCGGCGGCACTGAAGCTTTCTTT. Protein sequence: CASSADRVLGGGTEAFF.

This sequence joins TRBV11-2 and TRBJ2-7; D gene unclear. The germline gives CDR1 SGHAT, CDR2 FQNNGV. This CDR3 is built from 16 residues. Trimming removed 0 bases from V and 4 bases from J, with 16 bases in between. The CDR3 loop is CASSLDHSNSDYEQYV. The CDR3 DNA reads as TGTGCCAGCAGCTTAGATCATTCCAATTCCGATTACGAGCAGTACGTC.

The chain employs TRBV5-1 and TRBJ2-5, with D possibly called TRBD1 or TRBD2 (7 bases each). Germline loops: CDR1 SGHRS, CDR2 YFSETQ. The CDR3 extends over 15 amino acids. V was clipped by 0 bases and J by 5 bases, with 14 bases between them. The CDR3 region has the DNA TGCGCCAGCAGCTTGGAGGGAGGGGGCCTGGAGACCCAGTACTTC. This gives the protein CASSLEGGGLETQYF. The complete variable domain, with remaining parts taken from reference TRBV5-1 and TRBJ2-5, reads KAGVTQTPRYLIKTRGQQVTLSCSPISGHRSVSWYQQTPGQGLQFLFEYFSETQRNKGNFPGRFSGRQFSNSRSEMNVSTLELGDSALYLCASSLEGGGLETQYFGPGTRLLVL.

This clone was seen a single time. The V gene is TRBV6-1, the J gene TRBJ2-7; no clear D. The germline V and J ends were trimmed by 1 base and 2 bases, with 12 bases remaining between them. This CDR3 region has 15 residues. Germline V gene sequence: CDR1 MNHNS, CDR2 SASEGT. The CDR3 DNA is TGTGCCAGCAGTGAAGGGGGTCCTACCACCTACGAGCAGTACGTC. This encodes CASSEGGPTTYEQYV.

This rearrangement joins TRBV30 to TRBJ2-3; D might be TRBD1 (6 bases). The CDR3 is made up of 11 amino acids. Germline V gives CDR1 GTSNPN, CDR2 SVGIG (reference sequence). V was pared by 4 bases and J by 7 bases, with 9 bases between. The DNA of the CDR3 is TGTGCCTGGACCGGGGACAATACGCAGTATTTT. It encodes CAWTGDNTQYF.

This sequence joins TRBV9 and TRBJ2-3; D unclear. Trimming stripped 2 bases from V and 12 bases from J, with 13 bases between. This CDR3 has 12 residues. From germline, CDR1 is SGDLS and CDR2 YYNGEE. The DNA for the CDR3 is TGTGCCAGCAGCGTCGAACTGGGCCATCAGTATTTT. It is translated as CASSVELGHQYF.

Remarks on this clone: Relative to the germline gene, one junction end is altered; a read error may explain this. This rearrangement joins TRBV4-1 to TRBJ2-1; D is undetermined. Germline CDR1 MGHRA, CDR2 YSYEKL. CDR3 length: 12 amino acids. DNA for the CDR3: TGTGCCAGCAGCCCCCTATCCAATGAGCAGTTCTTC. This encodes CASSPLSNEQFF.

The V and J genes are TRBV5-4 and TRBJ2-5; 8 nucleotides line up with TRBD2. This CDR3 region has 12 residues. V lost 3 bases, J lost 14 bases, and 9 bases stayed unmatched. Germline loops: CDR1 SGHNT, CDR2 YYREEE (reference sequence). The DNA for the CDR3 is TGTGCCAGCAGCTCCGGGGGGGCGTACATTTACTTC. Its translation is CASSSGGAYIYF.

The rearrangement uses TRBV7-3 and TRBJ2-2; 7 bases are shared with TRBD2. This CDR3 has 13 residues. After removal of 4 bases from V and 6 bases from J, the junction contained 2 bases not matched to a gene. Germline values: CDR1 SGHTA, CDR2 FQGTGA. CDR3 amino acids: CASSSGRPGELFF. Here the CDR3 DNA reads TGTGCCAGCAGCTCCGGGAGGCCCGGGGAGCTGTTTTTT.

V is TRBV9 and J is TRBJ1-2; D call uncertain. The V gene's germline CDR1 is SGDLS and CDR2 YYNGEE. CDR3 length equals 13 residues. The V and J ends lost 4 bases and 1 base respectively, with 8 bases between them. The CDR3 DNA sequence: TGTGCCAGCAGCCCTCCCCTTAACTATGGCTACACCTTC. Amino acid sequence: CASSPPLNYGYTF.

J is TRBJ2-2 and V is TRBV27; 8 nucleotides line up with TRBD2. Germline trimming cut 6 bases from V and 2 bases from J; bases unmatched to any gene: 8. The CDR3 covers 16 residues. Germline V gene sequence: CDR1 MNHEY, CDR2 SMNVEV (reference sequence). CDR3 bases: TGTGCCAGCAGGGAGGCCCGGGGGGGAAACACCGGGGAGCTGTTTTTT. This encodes CASREARGGNTGELFF.

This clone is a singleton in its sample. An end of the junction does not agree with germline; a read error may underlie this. CDR3 protein: CASSYSPGQGDGCTF. DNA for the CDR3: TGTGCCAGCAGTTACTCCCCGGGACAGGGGGATGGCTGCACCTTC. The chain recombines TRBV6-5 with TRBJ1-2; TRBD1 aligns across 11 bases. This CDR3 has 15 amino acids. Germline lookup yields CDR1 MNHEY and CDR2 SVGAGI.

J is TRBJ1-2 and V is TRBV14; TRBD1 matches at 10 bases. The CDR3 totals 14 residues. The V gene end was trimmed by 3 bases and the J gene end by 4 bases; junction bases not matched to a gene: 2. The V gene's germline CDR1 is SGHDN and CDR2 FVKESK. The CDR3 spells CASSQRTGGYGYTF. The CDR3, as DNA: TGTGCCAGCAGCCAGAGGACAGGGGGCTATGGCTACACCTTC.

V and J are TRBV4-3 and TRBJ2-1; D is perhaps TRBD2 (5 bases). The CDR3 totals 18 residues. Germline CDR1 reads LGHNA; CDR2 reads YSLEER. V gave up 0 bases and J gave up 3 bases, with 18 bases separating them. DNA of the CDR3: TGCGCCAGCAGCCAAGATCTTCTTGGAGCGGAGAACTACAATGAGCAGTTCTTC. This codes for CASSQDLLGAENYNEQFF.

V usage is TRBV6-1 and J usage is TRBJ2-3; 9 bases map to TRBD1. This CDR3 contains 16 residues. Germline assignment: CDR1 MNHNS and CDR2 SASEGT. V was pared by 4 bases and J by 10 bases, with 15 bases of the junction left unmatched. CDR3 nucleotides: TGTGCCAGCAGTGGTACCGGGACAGGGCCGAGAGCTGCGCAGTATTTT. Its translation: CASSGTGTGPRAAQYF.

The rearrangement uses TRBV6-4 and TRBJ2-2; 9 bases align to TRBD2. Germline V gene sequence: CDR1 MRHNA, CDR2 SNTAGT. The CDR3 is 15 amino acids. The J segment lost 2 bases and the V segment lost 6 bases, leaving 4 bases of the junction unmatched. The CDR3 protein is CASSPSGENTGELFF. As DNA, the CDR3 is TGTGCCAGCAGCCCTAGCGGGGAAAACACCGGGGAGCTGTTTTTT.